One sample yielded the 29 T cell receptor beta chains listed below, sequenced in a study of T cell repertoires in cytomegalovirus infection. These receptors have no identified antigens. MiXCR, run by TCRdb on the reads, gives a single entry per CDR3 protein. Of some 38,000 distinct CDR3 sequences listed, 40% to 65% were seen once; the top ten hold 90%. The material was CD8+ T cells from cultured PBMCs, obtained from culture after CMV antigen stimulation. The receptor source for this set is a human donor in good health (CMV status not recorded). Some clones in this sample may be carry-over from other donors' samples.

This chain joins TRBV12-3 or TRBV12-4 and TRBJ2-7; TRBD2 might be the D (6 bases). V lost 7 bases, J lost 2 bases, and 12 bases lay in between. The CDR3 totals 13 residues. The DNA for the CDR3 is TGTGCCAGCACCTTCGGGACTCCCTACGAGCAGTACTTC. Translated, it gives CASTFGTPYEQYF.

This rearrangement joins TRBV12-3 or TRBV12-4 to TRBJ1-2; 7 bases are shared with TRBD1. This CDR3 comprises 13 residues. Losses at the gene ends were 5 bases for V and 8 bases for J; bases not matched to a gene: 8. CDR3 region: CASSPRQGEGYTF. The CDR3, as DNA: TGTGCCAGCAGTCCGCGGCAGGGGGAAGGCTACACCTTC.

In its sample, this clonotype was seen a few times. The chain joins TRBV6-4 to TRBJ2-1, with 12 nucleotides matching TRBD2. The germline V gene has CDR1 MRHNA and CDR2 SNTAGT. Unmatched junction bases numbered 6, after V lost 8 bases and J lost 1 base. CDR3 size: 16 residues. This CDR3 reads CASSWTSGISYNEQFF. In nucleotides, the CDR3 is TGTGCCAGCTCCTGGACTAGCGGGATTTCCTACAATGAGCAGTTCTTC.

The V gene is TRBV28, the J gene TRBJ2-7; 8 nucleotides agree with TRBD2. Germline V gene sequence: CDR1 MDHEN, CDR2 SYDVKM. This CDR3 has 14 residues. The V and J ends lost 3 bases and 4 bases, in that order; junction bases with no gene match: 5. CDR3 DNA sequence: TGTGCCAGCAGTTTCTCTACTAGCGGATACGAGCAGTACTTC. Its protein is CASSFSTSGYEQYF.

J is TRBJ2-7 and V is TRBV7-8; D possibly corresponds to TRBD2 (7 bases). In germline, CDR1 is SGHVS, CDR2 FQNEAQ. The CDR3 length is 18 residues. Deletions cut 5 bases from V and 2 bases from J, with 25 bases between. The CDR3 nucleotides are TGTGCCAGCAGCGCTCCGAGGGGCGGGGGACACAGGACCTACGAGCAGTACTTC. Protein sequence: CASSAPRGGGHRTYEQYF.

This clonotype is labeled medium-sized. V gene TRBV7-9 combines with J gene TRBJ2-7; TRBD1 matches at 10 bases. Unmatched junction bases numbered 4, after V lost 3 bases and J lost 2 bases. The germline gives CDR1 SEHNR, CDR2 FQNEAQ (reference sequence). The CDR3 has 15 residues. The CDR3 protein is CASSFRTGGTYEQYF. As DNA, the CDR3 is TGTGCCAGCAGCTTTAGGACAGGGGGGACCTACGAGCAGTACTTC.

There are many counts of this clonotype. The rearrangement links TRBV27 to TRBJ2-1, with D perhaps TRBD1 (5 bases). The CDR3 extends over 16 amino acids. V lost 4 bases, J lost 12 bases, and 25 bases lay in between. CDR1 and CDR2 from the germline V gene are MNHEY and SMNVEV (reference sequence). The CDR3 reads CASSSPVGHRPPMQFF. The DNA of the CDR3 is TGTGCCAGCAGTTCCCCGGTCGGCCACAGGCCCCCTATGCAGTTCTTC.

This clonotype has just a few counts. The rearrangement links TRBV27 to TRBJ1-1; unclear D gene. Germline V gene sequence: CDR1 MNHEY, CDR2 SMNVEV (reference sequence). The CDR3 length is 14 residues. Trimming removed 6 bases from V and 1 base from J, with 12 bases in between. CDR3 loop: CASSQGSANTEAFF. CDR3 sequence (DNA): TGTGCCAGCAGCCAAGGGTCCGCGAACACTGAAGCTTTCTTT.

This clonotype was counted many times. This rearrangement joins TRBV20-1 to TRBJ2-3; perhaps TRBD2 as D (6 bases). CDR1 and CDR2 from the germline V gene are DFQATT and SNEGSKA (reference sequence). V was trimmed by 3 bases and J by 0 bases, leaving 10 bases between them. The CDR3 runs to 14 residues. Here the CDR3 reads CSARRGPSTDTQYF. CDR3 nucleotides: TGCAGTGCTAGGCGGGGACCTAGCACAGATACGCAGTATTTT.

This rearrangement joins TRBV6-5 to TRBJ1-1; no definite D call. The germline V gene has CDR1 MNHEY and CDR2 SVGAGI. The CDR3 consists of 14 residues. V was clipped by 7 bases and J by 2 bases, with 14 bases between them. CDR3 residues: CASTNPGYNTEAFF. DNA of the CDR3: TGTGCCAGCACCAACCCGGGTTATAACACTGAAGCTTTCTTT.

V is TRBV7-3 and J is TRBJ2-1; 9 bases map to TRBD2. Germline V CDR1 and CDR2: SGHTA, FQGTGA. This CDR3 is built from 15 residues. With V trimmed by 1 base and J by 4 bases, 2 bases remained unmatched. The CDR3 reads CASSLKAGGYNEQFF. The DNA of the CDR3 is TGTGCCAGCAGCTTAAAAGCGGGGGGTTACAATGAGCAGTTCTTC.

The CDR3 DNA is TGTGCCATCAGTGCCTCGGACGGGAACACTGAAGCTTTCTTT. Amino acids: CAISASDGNTEAFF. The chain joins TRBV10-3 to TRBJ1-1; D call uncertain. The CDR3 spans 14 residues. With 4 bases removed from V and 1 base from J, the gap between germline ends came to 10 bases. The germline gives CDR1 ENHRY, CDR2 SYGVKD.

The chain uses TRBV7-4 and TRBJ1-6; D is unresolved. The ends were cut back, 5 bases at V and 6 bases at J, with 17 bases in the middle. Germline CDR1 reads SGHVT; CDR2 reads SQSDAQ. The CDR3 sequence is 16 residues long. The CDR3 region is CASSPTVAGVNSPLHF. CDR3 sequence (DNA): TGTGCCAGCAGCCCAACGGTGGCGGGAGTTAATTCACCCCTCCACTTT.

This clonotype was detected many times. This chain joins TRBV9 and TRBJ2-1; 8 nucleotides agree with TRBD2. The V gene end was trimmed by 3 bases and the J gene end by 0 bases; junction bases not matched to a gene: 17. CDR3 length equals 20 residues. Germline CDR1 SGDLS, CDR2 YYNGEE. CDR3 nucleotides: TGTGCCAGCAGCGGGCCATCCGGGACTAGGAAGGCAGTCTCCTACAATGAGCAGTTCTTC. Protein: CASSGPSGTRKAVSYNEQFF.

The CDR3 DNA is TGTGCCAGCAGTTCATCGACAGTCGGGGAGCTGTTTTTT. Translated, it gives CASSSSTVGELFF. This sequence joins TRBV12-3 or TRBV12-4 and TRBJ2-2; maybe TRBD1 (5 bases). CDR3 length: 13 residues. Trimming cost V 4 bases and J 7 bases, with 10 bases left between them.

The chain couples TRBV10-3 to TRBJ2-1; D gene uncertain. Germline V lookup: CDR1 ENHRY, CDR2 SYGVKD. V was cut by 2 bases and J by 7 bases, with 12 bases left in between. This CDR3 spans 14 amino acids. The CDR3: CAISEEFTQNEQFF. CDR3 bases: TGTGCCATCAGTGAGGAGTTCACACAGAATGAGCAGTTCTTC.

The J gene is TRBJ2-1, the V gene TRBV7-3; 13 nucleotides match TRBD2. The CDR3 consists of 17 residues. The germline V gene encodes CDR1 SGHTA and CDR2 FQGTGA. J lost 9 bases, V lost 5 bases, and 13 bases had no gene match. CDR3: CASSLTSGGPTEIEQFF. Written as DNA, the CDR3 is TGTGCCAGCAGCCTGACTAGCGGGGGGCCGACTGAGATTGAGCAGTTCTTC.

The chain is built from TRBV6-1 and TRBJ2-7, with a weak D call TRBD1 (5 bases). CDR3 length: 12 residues. Germline CDR1 reads MNHNS; CDR2 reads SASEGT. V lost 6 bases to trimming and J lost 2 bases, with 8 bases between them. The CDR3 here is CASSQTAYEQYF. CDR3 DNA: TGTGCCAGCAGCCAGACAGCCTACGAGCAGTACTTC.

This chain connects TRBV7-9 to TRBJ1-1, with D possibly matching TRBD1 (6 bases). The germline V and J ends were trimmed by 5 bases and 4 bases, with 14 bases remaining between them. The CDR3 spans 14 residues. Germline CDR1 SEHNR, CDR2 FQNEAQ (reference sequence). The CDR3 sequence: CASSHREGGTEAFF. The CDR3 DNA reads as TGTGCCAGCAGCCACCGCGAAGGGGGCACTGAAGCTTTCTTT. The full variable domain, with the rest looked up from reference TRBV7-9 and TRBJ1-1, is DTGVSQNPRHKITKRGQNVTFRCDPISEHNRLYWYRQTLGQGPEFLTYFQNEAQLEKSRLLSDRFSAERPKGSFSTLEIQRTEQGDSAMYLCASSHREGGTEAFFGQGTRLTVV.

This clonotype was observed once. The chain joins TRBV6-6 to TRBJ2-5; D remains ambiguous. CDR1 and CDR2 from the germline V gene are MNHNY and SVGAGI (reference sequence). CDR3 length: 13 residues. V was cut by 9 bases and J by 2 bases, with 13 bases left in between. The CDR3 DNA is TGTGCCAGTCTAGGCGCGAGACAAGAGACCCAGTACTTC. Translation: CASLGARQETQYF.

The chain couples TRBV12-5 to TRBJ2-1, with D unresolved. CDR3 size: 12 residues. Trimming removed 5 bases from V and 9 bases from J, with 11 bases in between. CDR1 LGHNT and CDR2 FRNRAP come from the germline V gene. As DNA, the CDR3 is TGTGCTAGTGGTAGAAGCGCTATTGAGCAGTTCTTC. Translating it yields CASGRSAIEQFF.

This clonotype was detected once. This rearrangement joins TRBV27 to TRBJ1-2; a possible D gene is TRBD1 (6 bases). Trimming removed 2 bases from V and 4 bases from J, with 11 bases in between. The germline V gene encodes CDR1 MNHEY and CDR2 SMNVEV (reference sequence). The CDR3 runs 14 residues. CDR3: CASSLRGAGYGYTF. DNA for the CDR3: TGTGCCAGCAGTTTACGGGGGGCGGGCTATGGCTACACCTTC.

This clonotype was recorded a few times. CDR3 in amino acids: CASSFKTGQLYF. Written as DNA, the CDR3 is TGTGCCAGTAGTTTTAAGACAGGCCAGTTGTACTTC. The genes are TRBV19 and TRBJ2-7; TRBD1 might be the D (6 bases). This CDR3 region has 12 residues. Germline CDR1 reads LNHDA; CDR2 reads SQIVND (reference sequence). V was trimmed by 5 bases and J by 12 bases, leaving 17 bases between them.

In its sample, this clonotype was seen a few times. The gene calls are TRBV2 and TRBJ2-3, with a weak D call TRBD1 (6 bases). CDR3 size: 13 residues. Trimming took 10 bases from V and 0 from J, leaving 11 bases between them. Germline-derived CDR1 and CDR2 are SNHLY and FYNNEI. CDR3 DNA sequence: TGTGCCATAGGGGGTGCTAGCACAGATACGCAGTATTTT. As protein: CAIGGASTDTQYF.

The genes are TRBV3-1 and TRBJ1-1; D gene ambiguous. CDR1 is LGHDT, CDR2 YNNKEL, per germline (reference sequence). The CDR3 is 18 residues long. Trimming left V 0 bases short and J 6 bases short, with 23 bases between. Here the CDR3 DNA reads TGTGCCAGCAGCCAAGATCGGGCAGCTGTTACGTTAGGCGCTGAAGCTTTCTTT. This encodes CASSQDRAAVTLGAEAFF. The full variable domain, rest sourced from reference TRBV3-1 and TRBJ1-1, is DTAVSQTPKYLVTQMGNDKSIKCEQNLGHDTMYWYKQDSKKFLKIMFSYNNKELIINETVPNRFSPKSPDKAHLNLHINSLELGDSAVYFCASSQDRAAVTLGAEAFFGQGTRLTVV.

The chain joins TRBV7-6 to TRBJ1-4; D perhaps matches TRBD1 (5 bases). Germline loops: CDR1 SGHVS, CDR2 FNYEAQ. The CDR3 runs 16 residues. V shed 5 bases and J shed 0 bases, with 13 bases lying between them. This chain's CDR3 is CASSLGRGATNEKLFF. The CDR3 DNA reads TGTGCCAGCAGCCTCGGGAGGGGCGCAACTAATGAAAAACTGTTTTTT.

This chain uses TRBV6-6 with TRBJ2-1, with D tentatively TRBD1 (6 bases). Germline V lookup: CDR1 MNHNY, CDR2 SVGAGI (reference sequence). This CDR3 comprises 14 residues. V was trimmed by 6 bases and J by 9 bases, leaving 18 bases between them. The CDR3, as DNA: TGTGCCAGCAGCATCTCCGGGACATTAAGTGAGCAGTTCTTC. Amino acids: CASSISGTLSEQFF.

This rearrangement joins TRBV19 to TRBJ2-6, with 8 bases that match TRBD1. The CDR3 extends over 19 amino acids. Trimming cost V 7 bases and J 0 bases; bases outside gene matches: 14. From germline, CDR1 is LNHDA and CDR2 SQIVND (reference sequence). In DNA, the CDR3 is TGTGCCAGTAAGACTTCGACAGGGGATGACTTCTCTGGGGCCAACGTCCTGACTTTC. This gives the protein CASKTSTGDDFSGANVLTF.

The chain has TRBV4-1 and TRBJ2-7; no firm D call. The CDR3 loop spans 14 amino acids. V was cut by 0 bases and J by 6 bases, with 12 bases left in between. Germline values: CDR1 MGHRA, CDR2 YSYEKL. For the CDR3, the DNA is TGCGCCAGCAGCCAAGAAGGACGTGCCCGCGAGCAGTACTTC. As protein: CASSQEGRAREQYF.